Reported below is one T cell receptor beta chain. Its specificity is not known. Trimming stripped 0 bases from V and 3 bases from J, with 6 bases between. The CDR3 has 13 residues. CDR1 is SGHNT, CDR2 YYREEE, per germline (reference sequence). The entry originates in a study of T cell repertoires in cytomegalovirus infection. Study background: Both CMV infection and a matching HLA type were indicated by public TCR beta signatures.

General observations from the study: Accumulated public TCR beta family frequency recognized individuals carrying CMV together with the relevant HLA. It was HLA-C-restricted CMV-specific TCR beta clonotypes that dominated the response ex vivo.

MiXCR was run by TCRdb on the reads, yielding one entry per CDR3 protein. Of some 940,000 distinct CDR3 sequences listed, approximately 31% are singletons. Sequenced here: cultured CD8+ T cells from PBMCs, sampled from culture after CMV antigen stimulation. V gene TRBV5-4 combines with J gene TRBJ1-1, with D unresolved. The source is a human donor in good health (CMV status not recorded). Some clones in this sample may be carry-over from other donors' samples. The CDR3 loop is CASSLDTYTEAFF. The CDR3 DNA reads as TGTGCCAGCAGCTTGGACACTTACACTGAAGCTTTCTTT. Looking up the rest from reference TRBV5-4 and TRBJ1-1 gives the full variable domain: ETGVTQSPTHLIKTRGQQVTLRCSSQSGHNTVSWYQQALGQGPQFIFQYYREEENGRGNFPPRFSGLQFPNYSSELNVNALELDDSALYLCASSLDTYTEAFFGQGTRLTVV.